The clone carrying this T cell receptor (beta chain) is labeled as large. Its antigen remains unknown. The repertoire was sequenced with immunoSEQ multiplex PCR; TCRdb's copy has only in-frame clones and lacks some. The data show about 31,000 clones, with approximately 89% seen just once and roughly 27% held by the top ten. The data stem from a study of OX40 agonist ivuxolimab in advanced cancers. Study background: Each dose-escalation patient presented with hepatocellular carcinoma, melanoma, renal cell or head and neck cancer. Participants, roughly 80% male, averaged approximately 65 years of age, ranging from about 20 to 80. General study findings and limits: By week 6 at 0.1 to 3.0 mg/kg, blood CD4+ and CD8+ T cells had expanded clonally. Antigens targeted by the expanded peripheral T cells were not determined.

V dropped 7 bases and J dropped 3; count of bases not matched to a gene: 7. Per germline, CDR1 SNHLY and CDR2 FYNNEI. The CDR3 consists of 15 residues. The chain carries TRBV2 and TRBJ2-7; 12 positions agree with TRBD2. The specimen was CD4+ or CD8+ T cells sorted from blood, collected in a trial of the OX40 agonist ivuxolimab. The receptor's source is an adult with an advanced solid tumor such as melanoma, head and neck, liver or kidney cancer. CDR3: CASTDWTSGNYEQYF. CDR3 sequence (DNA): TGTGCCAGCACTGACTGGACTAGCGGGAACTACGAGCAGTACTTC.